The rows below give T cell receptor beta chains drawn from one sample of a study of regulatory T cells in long-lasting Graves disease. In TCRdb, the multiplex PCR reads were re-called with MiXCR into one record per CDR3 protein. The data contain 450,000 to 700,000 distinct CDR3 sequences, 13% of them singletons. These records were also assigned to another study, of T cells in Graves' hyperthyroidism and ophthalmopathy.

The sequencing used peripheral blood mononuclear cells (PBMCs), collected at new diagnosis, from a patient treated with antithyroid drugs. All receptors come from a man younger than 40 with Graves disease. CDR3s include the opening cysteine and the closing phenylalanine or tryptophan. A D gene is named only where the DNA matches it firmly. Only part of the rows carry a size: once, few, many, or a class if the clone is expanded.

>.|TRBJ1-2|.|TRBV27
CASSPLGDNYGYTF
TGTGCCAGCAGTCCTCTTGGGGATAACTATGGCTACACCTTC
>.|TRBJ2-1|.|TRBV7-3
CASSLILGELFF
TGTGCCAGCAGCTTAATTTTGGGGGAGCTGTTCTTC
>few|TRBJ2-5|.|TRBV13
CASSFLSVGTQYF
TGTGCCAGCAGCTTTCTGAGTGTCGGGACCCAGTACTTC
>.|TRBJ2-3|TRBD2|TRBV9
CASSVDGIAGGSGTDTQYF
TGTGCCAGCAGCGTAGATGGAATAGCGGGAGGGAGCGGCACAGATACGCAGTATTTT
>many|TRBJ2-1|.|TRBV18
CASSPPLLNEQFF
TGTGCCAGCTCACCCCCCCTCCTGAATGAGCAGTTCTTC
>many|TRBJ2-3|.|TRBV27
CASKTGTSTDTQYF
TGTGCCAGCAAGACTGGGACTAGCACAGATACGCAGTATTTT
>.|TRBJ2-7|.|TRBV5-4
CASSLLGLVLYEQYF
TGTGCCAGCAGCTTGTTGGGGCTAGTGCTCTACGAGCAGTACTTC
>many|TRBJ2-5|TRBD2|TRBV19
CASSIAAGEETQYF
TGTGCCAGTAGTATAGCAGCGGGAGAAGAGACCCAGTACTTC
>.|TRBJ2-7|TRBD1|TRBV20-1
CSADPGTGTFEQYF
TGCAGTGCTGACCCCGGGACAGGGACTTTCGAGCAGTACTTC
>many|TRBJ2-3|.|TRBV12-3/TRBV12-4
CASSSTGPTDTQYF
TGTGCCAGCAGTTCGACGGGCCCCACAGATACGCAGTATTTT
>many|TRBJ2-1|.|TRBV6-2/TRBV6-3
CASRPVNNEQFF
TGTGCCAGCAGACCCGTCAACAATGAGCAGTTCTTC
>few|TRBJ2-3|TRBD2|TRBV27
CASSMREWSTDTQYF
TGTGCCAGCAGTATGCGGGAGTGGAGCACAGATACGCAGTATTTT
>many|TRBJ2-1|TRBD2|TRBV29-1
CSVEDPGGPDEQFF
TGCAGCGTTGAAGACCCGGGAGGGCCCGATGAGCAGTTCTTC
>few|TRBJ2-5|.|TRBV6-9
CASSYDTGYQETQYF
TGTGCCAGCAGTTACGATACAGGATACCAAGAGACCCAGTACTTC
>few|TRBJ2-1|.|TRBV9
CASSALGRPHDEQFF
TGTGCCAGCAGCGCGCTTGGAAGACCGCACGACGAGCAGTTCTTC
>few|TRBJ2-4|TRBD2|TRBV20-1
CSARGSAGGGNIQYF
TGCAGTGCTAGAGGGTCTGCGGGGGGGGGGAACATTCAGTACTTC
>few|TRBJ1-1|TRBD1|TRBV6-1
CASSRQGLMNTEAFF
TGTGCCAGCAGTAGACAGGGCTTAATGAACACTGAAGCTTTCTTT
>many|TRBJ2-3|.|TRBV6-2/TRBV6-3
CASSYSRDTQYF
TGTGCCAGCAGTTACAGTAGAGATACGCAGTATTTT
>.|TRBJ2-1|.|TRBV7-2
CASSPFGGRYDEQFF
TGTGCCAGCAGCCCGTTCGGTGGGAGGTACGATGAGCAGTTCTTC
>many|TRBJ2-5|TRBD2|TRBV12-3/TRBV12-4
CASGPRGGVETQYF
TGTGCCAGCGGTCCCCGGGGGGGGGTAGAGACCCAGTACTTC
>many|TRBJ2-5|TRBD2|TRBV2
CASSVAGGAQETQYF
TGTGCCAGCAGTGTCGCGGGAGGGGCGCAAGAGACCCAGTACTTC
>.|TRBJ2-2|.|TRBV7-2
CASSLVRGLTGELFF
TGTGCCAGCAGCTTAGTCAGGGGCCTTACCGGGGAGCTGTTTTTT
>many|TRBJ2-7|TRBD2|TRBV27
CASSLFSSGTDEQYF
TGTGCCAGCAGTTTATTTAGTAGCGGGACTGACGAGCAGTACTTC
>many|TRBJ1-5|.|TRBV12-3/TRBV12-4
CASSFSLSGRNQPQHF
TGTGCCAGCAGTTTTAGCCTGTCAGGGCGCAATCAGCCCCAGCATTTT
>few|TRBJ2-1|TRBD2|TRBV6-2/TRBV6-3
CASSPWTSGNGYEQFF
TGTGCCAGCAGCCCCTGGACTAGCGGGAATGGGTATGAGCAGTTCTTC
>once|TRBJ1-3|.|TRBV10-3
CAINSESGNTIYF
TGTGCCATCAATTCAGAGTCTGGAAACACCATATATTTT
>few|TRBJ2-2|.|TRBV27
CASEAWPNTGELFF
TGTGCCAGTGAAGCGTGGCCCAACACCGGGGAGCTGTTTTTT
>few|TRBJ2-2|.|TRBV7-9
CASSLGPRRSANTGELFF
TGTGCCAGCAGCTTAGGTCCCCGACGTTCCGCGAACACCGGGGAGCTGTTTTTT
>.|TRBJ1-3|.|TRBV19
CASSMGYLTLGISGNTIYF
TGTGCCAGTAGTATGGGGTATCTCACCCTGGGAATCTCTGGAAACACCATATATTTT
>many|TRBJ1-1|.|TRBV24-1
CATIPFGEAFF
TGTGCCACCATTCCTTTTGGTGAAGCTTTCTTT
>.|TRBJ2-3|TRBD2|TRBV9
CASSVRGVQDTQYF
TGTGCCAGCAGCGTTCGGGGGGTACAAGATACGCAGTATTTT
>many|TRBJ2-1|TRBD1|TRBV24-1
CATSDSTTGEGAYNEQFF
TGTGCCACCAGTGATTCGACGACAGGGGAAGGAGCCTACAATGAGCAGTTCTTC
>.|TRBJ2-6|.|TRBV20-1
CSARGTWGSSGANVLTF
TGCAGTGCTAGGGGAACTTGGGGGTCCTCTGGGGCCAACGTCCTGACTTTC
>many|TRBJ1-2|.|TRBV28
CASSREYGYTF
TGTGCCAGCAGTAGGGAGTATGGCTACACCTTC
>many|TRBJ2-7|TRBD2|TRBV13
CASSGVAGGGYEQYF
TGTGCCAGCAGTGGGGTAGCGGGAGGGGGCTACGAGCAGTACTTC
>.|TRBJ2-5|.|TRBV6-1
CASSDLAGTQETQYF
TGTGCCAGCAGTGACCTCGCCGGGACCCAAGAGACCCAGTACTTC
>.|TRBJ2-3|TRBD2|TRBV4-2
CASRTSGMTDTQYF
TGTGCCAGCAGGACTAGCGGGATGACAGATACGCAGTATTTT
>.|TRBJ2-7|TRBD2|TRBV18
CASSPDAGEWYEQYF
TGTGCCAGCTCACCAGATGCGGGAGAGTGGTACGAGCAGTACTTC
>few|TRBJ1-2|TRBD1|TRBV6-1
CASTGGLRNYGYTF
TGTGCCAGCACAGGGGGCCTACGTAACTATGGCTACACCTTC